Listed below are T cell receptor beta chains from one sample, sequenced in a study of blood T cell repertoires in COVID-19. Clones were sequenced by immunoSEQ multiplex PCR, and TCRdb holds only the in-frame ones, with some missing. The sample shows over 250,000 clones, about 89% of them seen only once. Sequenced sample: peripheral blood. Receptor source: a woman aged 60-70 years with acute or convalescent COVID-19. Each CDR3 is given with its conserved first and last residue. The D gene is left open where the match is weak. For some rows the clone size is stated as once, few or many, or as a class when expanded; others skip it.

TGCAGTGTGGAAGGAGGTGGCGAGCAGTACTTC	CSVEGGGEQYF	TRBV20-1	NA	NA	TRBJ2-7
TGTGCCAGCAGCTTAGGGACTAGCGAACCACCCAACTTC	CASSLGTSEPPNF	TRBV7-2	NA	TRBD2	TRBJ2-7
TGTGCCAGCAGTTTACGGCAGGGGGCGGGGGATTTCTCGGAACTGTTTTTT	CASSLRQGAGDFSELFF	TRBV27	NA	TRBD1	TRBJ1-4
TGTGCCAGCAGTTCTCGGGACAATCGGAGTGGCTACACCTTC	CASSSRDNRSGYTF	TRBV6-5	NA	NA	TRBJ1-2
TGTGCCAGCTCACCTGACGGAGACTACGAGCAGTACTTC	CASSPDGDYEQYF	TRBV18	once	NA	TRBJ2-7
TGTGCCAGCAGTTTGGGGACTAGCGGGAGGTCACGTCGCACAGATACGCAGTATTTT	CASSLGTSGRSRRTDTQYF	TRBV28	NA	TRBD2	TRBJ2-3
TGTGCCAGCAGCATAGGCACATACGGGATCGGGGAGCTGTTTTTT	CASSIGTYGIGELFF	TRBV27	NA	NA	TRBJ2-2
TGTGCCAGTAAAAGAGCGGGAGGGGGCACAGATACGCAGTATTTT	CASKRAGGGTDTQYF	TRBV19	many	TRBD2	TRBJ2-3
TGCGCCAGCAGCCAAGATTGGACTAGCGGGGACGAGCAGTACTTC	CASSQDWTSGDEQYF	TRBV4-3	few	TRBD2	TRBJ2-7
TGCGCCAGCAGCTTGGGGGTACAGGGAAACACTGAAGCTTTCTTT	CASSLGVQGNTEAFF	TRBV5-1	NA	NA	TRBJ1-1
TGTGCCAGCAGCTTAAGGGGGAGACAGGGAATCACTGAAGCTTTCTTT	CASSLRGRQGITEAFF	TRBV7-3	NA	TRBD1	TRBJ1-1
TGTGCCAGCAGCGTAGGGGGACTAGCGGGAGTAGATACGCAGTATTTT	CASSVGGLAGVDTQYF	TRBV9	NA	TRBD2	TRBJ2-3
TGTGCCAGCAGCCGGACAGGGCCTGAAGCTTTCTTT	CASSRTGPEAFF	TRBV9	once	TRBD1	TRBJ1-1
TGTGCCAGCTCACCGACTAGCGGGGGGGCATATGAGCAGTTCTTC	CASSPTSGGAYEQFF	TRBV18	NA	TRBD2	TRBJ2-1
TGTGCCAGCTCACCGACCGGGACAGATGTCACTGAAGCTTTCTTT	CASSPTGTDVTEAFF	TRBV18	NA	TRBD1	TRBJ1-1
TGTGCCAGCAGCTACCTATTCAGGGGGTGGGAGGACCTTAGCAATCAGCCCCAGCATTTT	CASSYLFRGWEDLSNQPQHF	TRBV7-7	NA	TRBD1	TRBJ1-5
TGTGCCAGCAGGGGTCTCCGGGACAGTGCCTCATCACTCGCAGTTTTAAGCGAAAAACTGTTTTTT	CASRGLRDSASSLAVLSEKLFF	TRBV28	NA	TRBD1	TRBJ1-4
TGTGCCAGCAGTTACCGCGGGACAGGAAATGAAAAACTGTTTTTT	CASSYRGTGNEKLFF	TRBV6-2/TRBV6-3	NA	TRBD1	TRBJ1-4
TGTGCCAGCAGAAGGCCGCAAGGGGCGCGGAATGAGCAGTTCTTC	CASRRPQGARNEQFF	TRBV6-5	NA	NA	TRBJ2-1
TGTGCCAGCAGCTTGGGCGGCGGGGGGGGTAGCACAGATACGCAGTATTTT	CASSLGGGGGSTDTQYF	TRBV5-4	NA	TRBD2	TRBJ2-3
TGTGCCAGCAGCTTAGGGGCTAGCGGGGGGGCCAGCAATGAGCAGTTCTTC	CASSLGASGGASNEQFF	TRBV13	NA	TRBD2	TRBJ2-1
TGTGCCAGCAGTTCCTTGCCAGGACAGGGCGGAGGAGCAACTAATGAAAAACTGTTTTTT	CASSSLPGQGGGATNEKLFF	TRBV6-2/TRBV6-3	NA	TRBD1	TRBJ1-4
TGTGCCATCAGAGGAACTAGTCTCCAAGAGACCCAGTACTTC	CAIRGTSLQETQYF	TRBV10-3	NA	NA	TRBJ2-5
TGTGCCACCAGTCTATCGCCGGGTTACGAGCAGTACTTC	CATSLSPGYEQYF	TRBV15	NA	NA	TRBJ2-7
TGCGCCAGCAGCTTGGCCTTATCGACAGGTTCCACTATGTCCTCCTACAATGAGCAGTTCTTC	CASSLALSTGSTMSSYNEQFF	TRBV5-1	NA	NA	TRBJ2-1
TGTGCCAGCAGCCCCAAGTCGGGACAGCATAGATTTAACTATGGCTACACCTTC	CASSPKSGQHRFNYGYTF	TRBV7-9	few	TRBD1	TRBJ1-2
TGTGCCAGCAGGAGCTCAGTGCAGGGCACTGAAGCTTTCTTT	CASRSSVQGTEAFF	TRBV6-5	NA	NA	TRBJ1-1
TGTGCCAGCAGCTTGGTGGCGGGGCTAACCTACAATGAGCAGTTCTTC	CASSLVAGLTYNEQFF	TRBV5-4	NA	NA	TRBJ2-1
TGTGCCAGTAGTACGGGACTTGCGCAGTTCTTC	CASSTGLAQFF	TRBV19	NA	NA	TRBJ2-1
TGTGCCAGCAGGCCGGGACAGGGTTCCTACGAGCAGTACTTC	CASRPGQGSYEQYF	TRBV6-5	few	TRBD1	TRBJ2-7
TGTGCCAGCAGTTACGAGGGAGGAGCCTCCTACAATGAGCAGTTCTTC	CASSYEGGASYNEQFF	TRBV6-5	NA	NA	TRBJ2-1
TGTGCCAGCAGCTTCTCCCCGCGGGAGCAGTTCTTC	CASSFSPREQFF	TRBV11-3	NA	NA	TRBJ2-1
TGCAGCCCGGGGGGCAACACTGAAGCTTTCTTT	CSPGGNTEAFF	TRBV20-1	few	NA	TRBJ1-1
TGTGCCAGCTCAAGGTCCGGGACAGACAATGAGCAGTTCTTC	CASSRSGTDNEQFF	TRBV18	NA	TRBD1	TRBJ2-1
TGTGCCAGCAGTTTATCTCGGGACAGTCGATTTATCTATGGCTACACCTTC	CASSLSRDSRFIYGYTF	TRBV27	few	TRBD1	TRBJ1-2
TGTGCCAGCAGTTTGAAGGGGCAAAGTCTCAATAATTCACCCCTCCACTTT	CASSLKGQSLNNSPLHF	TRBV27	once	NA	TRBJ1-6
TGTGCCAGTAGTGATCGACAGGTCGGCTCTGGAAACACCATATATTTT	CASSDRQVGSGNTIYF	TRBV19	NA	NA	TRBJ1-3
TGTGCCATCAGTGAGCGACTAGCGGGGGACCCGGGGCAGTTCTTC	CAISERLAGDPGQFF	TRBV10-3	NA	TRBD2	TRBJ2-1
TGTGCCAGCAGCCAGGGACAGCAATCCTATGGCTACACCTTC	CASSQGQQSYGYTF	TRBV28	NA	TRBD1	TRBJ1-2
TGTGCTAGTGGGGGAGCGAACACCGGGGAGCTGTTTTTT	CASGGANTGELFF	TRBV12-5	NA	NA	TRBJ2-2
TGTGCCACCAGCTCCCGGGATTGGGGAAACTACGAGCAGTACTTC	CATSSRDWGNYEQYF	TRBV15	NA	NA	TRBJ2-7
TGTGCCAGCAGCCCCTCATCCACAATACACACAGATACGCAGTATTTT	CASSPSSTIHTDTQYF	TRBV3-1/TRBV3-2	NA	NA	TRBJ2-3